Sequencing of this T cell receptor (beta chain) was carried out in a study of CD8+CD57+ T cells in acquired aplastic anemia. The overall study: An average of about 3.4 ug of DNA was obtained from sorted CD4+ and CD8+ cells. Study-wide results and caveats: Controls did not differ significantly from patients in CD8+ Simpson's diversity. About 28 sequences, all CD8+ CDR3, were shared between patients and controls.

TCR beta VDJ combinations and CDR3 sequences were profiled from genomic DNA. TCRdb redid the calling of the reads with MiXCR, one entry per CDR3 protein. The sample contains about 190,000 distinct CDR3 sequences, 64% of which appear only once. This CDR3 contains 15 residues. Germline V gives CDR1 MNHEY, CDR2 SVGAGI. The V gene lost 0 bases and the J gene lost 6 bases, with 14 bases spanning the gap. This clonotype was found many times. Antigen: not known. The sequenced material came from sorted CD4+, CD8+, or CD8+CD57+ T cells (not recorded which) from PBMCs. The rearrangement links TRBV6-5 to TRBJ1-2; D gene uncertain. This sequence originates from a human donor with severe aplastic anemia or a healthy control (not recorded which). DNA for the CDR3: TGTGCCAGCAGTTACTCAGGCGAGGATATCGATGGCTACACCTTC. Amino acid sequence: CASSYSGEDIDGYTF.